Listed here are 12 T cell receptor beta chains from one sample, sequenced in a study of blood T cell repertoires in COVID-19. Produced via immunoSEQ multiplex PCR; TCRdb's table is partial and in-frame only. The data show fewer than 35,000 clones, approximately 85% seen once. The material sequenced was peripheral blood. All receptors derive from a woman aged 45-65 years with active COVID-19.

V gene TRBV29-1 combines with J gene TRBJ2-7; weak D call: TRBD2 (6 bases). Germline assignment: CDR1 SQVTM and CDR2 ANQGSEA. The V end was cut by 0 bases, the J end by 9 bases, with 12 bases between. CDR3 length: 12 amino acids. This chain's CDR3 is CSVEDLPGVQYF. CDR3 DNA sequence: TGCAGCGTTGAAGATCTTCCGGGGGTGCAGTACTTC.

This chain joins TRBV2 and TRBJ1-5; the D gene is possibly TRBD1 (5 bases). This CDR3 contains 14 residues. In germline, CDR1 is SNHLY, CDR2 FYNNEI. V gave up 7 bases and J gave up 2 bases, with 12 bases separating them. CDR3: CASNSGRGNQPQHF. DNA for the CDR3: TGTGCCAGCAACTCAGGGAGGGGCAATCAGCCCCAGCATTTT.

The chain combines TRBV6-6 with TRBJ1-5; TRBD1 matches 7 bases. This CDR3 contains 13 residues. With V trimmed by 7 bases and J by 5 bases, 5 bases remained unmatched. The V gene's germline CDR1 is MNHNY and CDR2 SVGAGI (reference sequence). The CDR3 nucleotides read TGTGCCAGCACCAACAGGGGTCATCAGCCCCAGCATTTT. Its translation is CASTNRGHQPQHF.

The V call is TRBV28, the J call TRBJ1-1; D remains ambiguous. CDR1 MDHEN and CDR2 SYDVKM come from the germline V gene. CDR3 length: 13 residues. V was shortened by 6 bases and J by 4 bases, with 12 bases between the two germline ends. The CDR3 protein is CASRLVGGTEAFF. For the CDR3, the DNA is TGTGCCAGCAGATTAGTAGGCGGCACTGAAGCTTTCTTT.

The rearrangement links TRBV30 to TRBJ1-1, with D unresolved. Trimming left V 2 bases short and J 7 bases short, with 17 bases between. The CDR3 totals 14 residues. Germline assignment: CDR1 GTSNPN and CDR2 SVGIG (reference sequence). The CDR3 spells CAWSKKAGEDEAFF. The CDR3 nucleotides read TGTGCCTGGAGTAAAAAGGCCGGGGAGGATGAAGCTTTCTTT.

In its sample, this clone was seen once. This rearrangement joins TRBV20-1 to TRBJ2-7; D perhaps matches TRBD2 (5 bases). Germline lookup yields CDR1 DFQATT and CDR2 SNEGSKA (reference sequence). CDR3 length: 13 amino acids. V was shortened by 3 bases and J by 5 bases, with 14 bases between the two germline ends. CDR3 protein: CSASTLGWDEQYF. The CDR3 DNA reads as TGCAGTGCTAGTACACTAGGATGGGACGAGCAGTACTTC.

The J gene is TRBJ2-1, the V gene TRBV9; 9 positions match TRBD1. This CDR3 is built from 16 residues. Germline CDR1 is SGDLS and CDR2 is YYNGEE. With V trimmed by 4 bases and J by 5 bases, 10 bases remained unmatched. The CDR3 DNA sequence: TGTGCCAGCAGCCTTAGAGCGGGACAGGGAAACAATGAGCAGTTCTTC. Translated: CASSLRAGQGNNEQFF. Full variable domain (remainder filled in from reference TRBV9 and TRBJ2-1): DSGVTQTPKHLITATGQRVTLRCSPRSGDLSVYWYQQSLDQGLQFLIQYYNGEERAKGNILERFSAQQFPDLHSELNLSSLELGDSALYFCASSLRAGQGNNEQFFGPGTRLTVL.

The table lists this clone with a count of one. The chain carries TRBV12-5 and TRBJ1-1, with D hard to call. V dropped 2 bases and J dropped 5 bases, with 9 bases sitting between them. The length of the CDR3 is 13 residues. The V gene's germline CDR1 is LGHNT and CDR2 FRNRAP. CDR3 DNA sequence: TGTGCTAGTGGTTTGTCGGGTCGGACTGAAGCTTTCTTT. This codes for CASGLSGRTEAFF.

The rearrangement uses TRBV7-3 and TRBJ2-2; 9 positions match TRBD1. The ends lost 0 bases at V and 3 bases at J; junction bases unmatched: 2. The CDR3 sequence is 16 residues long. Germline V gene sequence: CDR1 SGHTA, CDR2 FQGTGA. The DNA for the CDR3 is TGTGCCAGCAGCTTAACAGGGACAGGGTACACCGGGGAGCTGTTTTTT. It codes for CASSLTGTGYTGELFF.

This clone came up once. The chain couples TRBV5-4 to TRBJ2-2; TRBD2 matches at 7 bases. This CDR3 region has 16 residues. V gave up 3 bases and J gave up 2 bases; unmatched junction bases: 7. Germline CDR1 and CDR2: SGHNT and YYREEE (reference sequence). This chain's CDR3 is CASSSGLVGNTGELFF. Written as DNA, the CDR3 is TGTGCCAGCAGCTCCGGACTAGTGGGTAACACCGGGGAGCTGTTTTTT.

The chain carries TRBV5-1 and TRBJ2-1; the D gene is possibly TRBD2 (5 bases). V was clipped by 7 bases and J by 0 bases, with 26 bases between them. Germline V gene data show CDR1 as SGHRS and CDR2 as YFSETQ. This CDR3 has 19 residues. The CDR3 spells CASQPGLLKREGSYNEQFF. Here the CDR3 DNA reads TGCGCCAGCCAACCCGGGCTCCTTAAACGAGAGGGCTCCTACAATGAGCAGTTCTTC.

The chain has TRBV5-5 and TRBJ2-2; 8 nucleotides match TRBD1. Per the germline V gene, CDR1 is SGHKS and CDR2 is YYEKEE (reference sequence). The CDR3 has 16 residues. V trimming: 2 bases; J trimming: 4 bases; junction bases outside the gene matches: 7. CDR3: CASSFRTGGATGELFF. The CDR3, as DNA: TGTGCCAGCAGCTTTCGTACAGGGGGTGCCACCGGGGAGCTGTTTTTT. The variable domain in full, completed from reference TRBV5-5 and TRBJ2-2, reads DAGVTQSPTHLIKTRGQQVTLRCSPISGHKSVSWYQQVLGQGPQFIFQYYEKEERGRGNFPDRFSARQFPNYSSELNVNALLLGDSALYLCASSFRTGGATGELFFGEGSRLTVL.